The rows below give T cell receptor beta chains drawn from one sample of a study of blood T cell repertoires in COVID-19. Generated by immunoSEQ multiplex PCR, the TCRdb table keeps only in-frame clones and is missing some. The sample has roughly 360,000 clones, around 87% seen once. The sequenced material came from PBMCs or T cells enriched from blood (not recorded which). Receptor source: a man aged 30 to 39 who had recovered from COVID-19. CDR3s include the opening cysteine and the closing phenylalanine or tryptophan.

13	TRBJ1-1	TRBV6-5	CASSQGRNTEAFF
17	TRBJ2-3	TRBV5-1	CASSLVLASGGADTQYF
16	TRBJ1-4	TRBV5-1	CASSLAGEGWNEKLFF
16	TRBJ2-1	TRBV14	CASSQDLNRLRNEQFF
14	TRBJ1-1	TRBV5-6	CASIQGTVNTEAFF
13	TRBJ2-7	TRBV5-1	CASSLVREGEQYF
12	TRBJ1-1	TRBV13	CASSLRGTEAFF
13	TRBJ1-1	TRBV29-1	CSVGRQQNTEAFF
14	TRBJ1-6	TRBV6-5	CASRKGQDNSPLHF
15	TRBJ1-5	TRBV6-5	CASSLGQGAYQPQHF
12	TRBJ1-5	TRBV12-3/TRBV12-4	CASNFGGGPQHF
15	TRBJ1-1	TRBV19	CASSPPRGVDTEAFF
13	TRBJ2-7	TRBV12-3/TRBV12-4	CASSSQGQGEQYF
15	TRBJ2-7	TRBV5-1	CASSRDPYIAYEQYF
15	TRBJ1-6	TRBV6-5	CASTIGQASNSPLHF
15	TRBJ1-5	TRBV3-1/TRBV3-2	CASSQGQVRNQPQHF
14	TRBJ1-1	TRBV6-1	CASSEAGVRTEAFF
18	TRBJ2-5	TRBV5-4	CASSLSQTSGGARETQYF
14	TRBJ2-7	TRBV4-1	CASSQVQLSYEQYF
16	TRBJ1-4	TRBV6-5	CASSYYWDRGTEKLFF
13	TRBJ1-4	TRBV4-1	CASSQVSGDRSDF
12	TRBJ1-4	TRBV3-1/TRBV3-2	CASSHRSPKLFF
17	TRBJ1-3	TRBV3-1/TRBV3-2	CASSQGGEGASGNTIYF
16	TRBJ2-7	TRBV7-3	CASSFVRAGVSYEQYF
13	TRBJ1-2	TRBV7-8	CASSQSVYYGYTF
16	TRBJ2-7	TRBV27	CASSIVPGQGFYEQYF
16	TRBJ2-7	TRBV11-2	CASSPAGGGESYEQYF
11	TRBJ1-2	TRBV2	CASSELQGGTF
15	TRBJ1-2	TRBV7-9	CASSPQDRVRYGYTF
17	TRBJ2-3	TRBV12-5	CASGLVRGGLRTDTQYF
13	TRBJ1-5	TRBV29-1	CSTRQGQNQPQHF
14	TRBJ1-2	TRBV6-5	CASGSWDRYYGYTF